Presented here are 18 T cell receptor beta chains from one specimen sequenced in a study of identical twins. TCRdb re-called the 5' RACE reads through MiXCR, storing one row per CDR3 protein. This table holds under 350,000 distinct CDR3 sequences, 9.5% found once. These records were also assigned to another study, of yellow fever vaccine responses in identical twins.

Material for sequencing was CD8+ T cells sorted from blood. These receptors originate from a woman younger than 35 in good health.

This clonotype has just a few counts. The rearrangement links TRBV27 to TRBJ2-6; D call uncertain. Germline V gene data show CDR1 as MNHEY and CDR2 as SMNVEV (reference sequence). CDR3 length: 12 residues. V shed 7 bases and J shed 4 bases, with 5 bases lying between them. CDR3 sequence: CASTTGANVLTF. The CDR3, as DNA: TGTGCCAGCACGACAGGGGCCAACGTCCTGACTTTC.

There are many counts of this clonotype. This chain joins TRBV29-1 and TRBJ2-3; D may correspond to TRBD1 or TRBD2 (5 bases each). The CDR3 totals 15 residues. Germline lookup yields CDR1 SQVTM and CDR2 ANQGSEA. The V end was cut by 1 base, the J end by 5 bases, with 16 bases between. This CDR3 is CSVEGGDGVVDTQYF. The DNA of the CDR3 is TGCAGCGTTGAAGGAGGGGACGGGGTGGTAGATACGCAGTATTTT.

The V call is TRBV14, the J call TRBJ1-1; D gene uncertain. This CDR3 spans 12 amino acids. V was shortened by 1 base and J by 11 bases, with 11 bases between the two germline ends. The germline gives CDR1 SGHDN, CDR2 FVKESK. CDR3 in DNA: TGTGCCAGCAGCCAAGTAGCCGTATGGGCTTTCTTT. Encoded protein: CASSQVAVWAFF. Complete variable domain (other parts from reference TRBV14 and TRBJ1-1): EAGVTQFPSHSVIEKGQTVTLRCDPISGHDNLYWYRRVMGKEIKFLLHFVKESKQDESGMPNNRFLAERTGGTYSTLKVQPAELEDSGVYFCASSQVAVWAFFGQGTRLTVV.

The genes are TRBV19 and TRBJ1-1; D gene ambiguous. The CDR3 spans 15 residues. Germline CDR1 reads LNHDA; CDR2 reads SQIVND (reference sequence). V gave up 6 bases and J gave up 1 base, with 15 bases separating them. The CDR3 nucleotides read TGTGCCAGTAGCCTTCCCGGACTGAGGAACACTGAAGCTTTCTTT. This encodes CASSLPGLRNTEAFF. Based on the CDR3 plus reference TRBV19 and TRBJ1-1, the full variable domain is DGGITQSPKYLFRKEGQNVTLSCEQNLNHDAMYWYRQDPGQGLRLIYYSQIVNDFQKGDIAEGYSVSREKKESFPLTVTSAQKNPTAFYLCASSLPGLRNTEAFFGQGTRLTVV.

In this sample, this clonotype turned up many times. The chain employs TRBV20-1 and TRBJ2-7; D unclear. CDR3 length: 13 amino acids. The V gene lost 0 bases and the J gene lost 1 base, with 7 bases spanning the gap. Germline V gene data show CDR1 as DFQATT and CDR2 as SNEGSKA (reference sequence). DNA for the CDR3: TGCAGTGCTAGAGATTTAGGGTCCTACGAGCAGTACTTC. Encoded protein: CSARDLGSYEQYF.

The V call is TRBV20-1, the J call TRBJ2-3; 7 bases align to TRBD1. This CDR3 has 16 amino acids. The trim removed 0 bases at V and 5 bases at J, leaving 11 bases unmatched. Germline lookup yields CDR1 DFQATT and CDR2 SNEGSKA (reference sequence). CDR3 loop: CSARDYRGNRGDTQYF. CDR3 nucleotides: TGCAGTGCTAGAGATTACAGGGGCAACCGGGGAGATACGCAGTATTTT.

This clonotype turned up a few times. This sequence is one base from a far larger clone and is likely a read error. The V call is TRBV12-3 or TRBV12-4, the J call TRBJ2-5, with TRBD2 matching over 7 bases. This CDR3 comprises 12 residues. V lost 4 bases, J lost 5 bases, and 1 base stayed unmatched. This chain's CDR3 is CASSWGGETQYF. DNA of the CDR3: TGTGCCAGCAGTTGGGGAGGGGAGACCCAGTACTTC.

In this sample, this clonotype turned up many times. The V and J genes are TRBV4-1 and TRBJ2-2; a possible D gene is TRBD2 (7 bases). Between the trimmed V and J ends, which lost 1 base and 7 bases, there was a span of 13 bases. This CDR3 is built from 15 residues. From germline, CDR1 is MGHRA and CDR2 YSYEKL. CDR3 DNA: TGCGCCAGCAGCCAAGTCCAGGGGAGGGTCGGGGAGCTGTTTTTT. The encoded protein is CASSQVQGRVGELFF.

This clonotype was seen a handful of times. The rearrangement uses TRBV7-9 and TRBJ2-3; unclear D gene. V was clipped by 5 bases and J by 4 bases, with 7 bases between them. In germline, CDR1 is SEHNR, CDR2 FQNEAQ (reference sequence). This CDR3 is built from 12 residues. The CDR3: CASSERSDTQYF. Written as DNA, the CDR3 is TGTGCCAGCAGCGAAAGGTCAGATACGCAGTATTTT.

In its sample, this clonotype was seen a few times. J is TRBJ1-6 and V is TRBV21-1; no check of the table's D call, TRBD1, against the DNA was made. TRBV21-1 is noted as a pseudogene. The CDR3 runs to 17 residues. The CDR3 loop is CASSTYRGQGFRSPLHF. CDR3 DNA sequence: TGTGCCAGCAGCACATACAGGGGGCAGGGGTTTCGATCACCCCTCCACTTT.

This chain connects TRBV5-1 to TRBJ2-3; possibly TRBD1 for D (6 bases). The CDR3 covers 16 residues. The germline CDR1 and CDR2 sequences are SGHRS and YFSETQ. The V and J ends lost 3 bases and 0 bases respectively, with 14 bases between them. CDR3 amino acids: CASSYPGATSTDTQYF. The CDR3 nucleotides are TGCGCCAGCAGCTACCCAGGGGCGACTAGCACAGATACGCAGTATTTT. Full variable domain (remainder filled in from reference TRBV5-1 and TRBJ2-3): KAGVTQTPRYLIKTRGQQVTLSCSPISGHRSVSWYQQTPGQGLQFLFEYFSETQRNKGNFPGRFSGRQFSNSRSEMNVSTLELGDSALYLCASSYPGATSTDTQYFGPGTRLTVL.

The CDR3 sequence is CASTEAAGHGGTEAFF. In DNA form, the CDR3 reads TGTGCCAGCACCGAGGCCGCAGGCCACGGAGGAACTGAAGCTTTCTTT. The gene calls are TRBV28 and TRBJ1-1; D remains unclear. With 7 bases removed from V and 5 bases from J, the gap between germline ends came to 23 bases. The CDR3 spans 16 residues. Germline V gene lookup returns CDR1 MDHEN and CDR2 SYDVKM. The variable domain in full, with the rest retrieved from reference TRBV28 and TRBJ1-1, is DVKVTQSSRYLVKRTGEKVFLECVQDMDHENMFWYRQDPGLGLRLIYFSYDVKMKEKGDIPEGYSVSREKKERFSLILESASTNQTSMYLCASTEAAGHGGTEAFFGQGTRLTVV.

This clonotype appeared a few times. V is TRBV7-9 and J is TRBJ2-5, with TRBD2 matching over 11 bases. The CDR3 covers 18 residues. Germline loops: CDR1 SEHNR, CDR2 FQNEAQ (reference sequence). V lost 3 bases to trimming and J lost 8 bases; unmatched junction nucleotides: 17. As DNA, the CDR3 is TGTGCCAGCAGCTTCAGCTTCGGGACTAGCGGCTTTCGGGAAACCCAGTACTTC. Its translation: CASSFSFGTSGFRETQYF.

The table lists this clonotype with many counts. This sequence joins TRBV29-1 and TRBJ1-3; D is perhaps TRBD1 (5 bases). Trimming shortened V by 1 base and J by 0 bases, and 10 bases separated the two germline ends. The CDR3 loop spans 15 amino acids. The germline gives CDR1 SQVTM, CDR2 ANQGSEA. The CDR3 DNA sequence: TGCAGCGTTGAAGGGGGCATTAGCTCTGGAAACACCATATATTTT. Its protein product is CSVEGGISSGNTIYF.

The CDR3 sequence is CASSSPDYDQETQYF. In DNA form, the CDR3 reads TGTGCCAGCAGTTCCCCGGACTATGACCAAGAGACCCAGTACTTC. The genes are TRBV2 and TRBJ2-5, with D tentatively TRBD2 (6 bases). V was cut by 5 bases and J by 0 bases, with 13 bases left in between. The CDR3 length is 15 residues. Looked up from germline, CDR1 is SNHLY and CDR2 is FYNNEI.

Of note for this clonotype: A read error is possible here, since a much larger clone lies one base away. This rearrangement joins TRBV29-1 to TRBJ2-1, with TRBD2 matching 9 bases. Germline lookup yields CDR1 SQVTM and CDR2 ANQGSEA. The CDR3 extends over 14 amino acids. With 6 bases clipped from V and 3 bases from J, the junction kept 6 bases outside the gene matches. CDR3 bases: TGCAGCGTCAAGGAGCGGGGGGACTACAATGAGCAGTTCTTC. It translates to CSVKERGDYNEQFF.

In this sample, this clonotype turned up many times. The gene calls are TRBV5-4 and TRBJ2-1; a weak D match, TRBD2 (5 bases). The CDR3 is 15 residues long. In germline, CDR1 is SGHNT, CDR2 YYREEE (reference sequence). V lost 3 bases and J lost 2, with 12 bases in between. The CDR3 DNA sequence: TGTGCCAGCAGCTCCCAACGGGATACCTACAATGAGCAGTTCTTC. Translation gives CASSSQRDTYNEQFF. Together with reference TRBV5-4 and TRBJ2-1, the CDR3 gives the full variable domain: ETGVTQSPTHLIKTRGQQVTLRCSSQSGHNTVSWYQQALGQGPQFIFQYYREEENGRGNFPPRFSGLQFPNYSSELNVNALELDDSALYLCASSSQRDTYNEQFFGPGTRLTVL.

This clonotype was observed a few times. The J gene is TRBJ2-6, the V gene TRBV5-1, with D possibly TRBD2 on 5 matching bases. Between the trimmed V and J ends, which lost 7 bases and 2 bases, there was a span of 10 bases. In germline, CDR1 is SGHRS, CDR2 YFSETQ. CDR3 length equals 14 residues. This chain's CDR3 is CASRDGAGANVLTF. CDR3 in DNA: TGCGCCAGCCGCGACGGGGCTGGGGCCAACGTCCTGACTTTC.